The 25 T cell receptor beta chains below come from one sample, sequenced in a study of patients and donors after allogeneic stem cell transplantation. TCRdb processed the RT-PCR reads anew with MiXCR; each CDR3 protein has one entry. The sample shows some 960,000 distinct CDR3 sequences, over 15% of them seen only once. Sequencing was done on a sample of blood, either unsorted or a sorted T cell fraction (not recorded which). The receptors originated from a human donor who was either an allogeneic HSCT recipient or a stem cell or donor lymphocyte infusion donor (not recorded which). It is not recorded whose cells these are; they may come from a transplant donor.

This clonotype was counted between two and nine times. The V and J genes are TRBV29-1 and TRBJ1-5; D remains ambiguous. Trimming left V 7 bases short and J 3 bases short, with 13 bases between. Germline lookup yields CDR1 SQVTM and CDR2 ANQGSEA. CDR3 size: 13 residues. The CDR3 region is CSAQNSVNQPQHF. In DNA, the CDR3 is TGCAGCGCCCAGAACAGTGTCAATCAGCCCCAGCATTTT.

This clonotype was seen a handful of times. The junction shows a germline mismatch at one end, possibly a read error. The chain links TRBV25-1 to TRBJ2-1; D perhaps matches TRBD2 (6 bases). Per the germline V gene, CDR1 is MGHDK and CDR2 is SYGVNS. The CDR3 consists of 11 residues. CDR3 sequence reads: CVSGQGYEQFF. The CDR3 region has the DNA TGTGTCAGCGGGCAGGGATATGAGCAGTTCTTC.

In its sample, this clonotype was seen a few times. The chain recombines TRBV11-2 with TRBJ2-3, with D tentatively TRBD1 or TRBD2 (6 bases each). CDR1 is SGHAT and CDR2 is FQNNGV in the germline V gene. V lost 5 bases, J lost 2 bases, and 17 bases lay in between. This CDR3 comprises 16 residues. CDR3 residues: CASSLNGGPLTDTQYF. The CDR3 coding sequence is TGTGCCAGCAGCCTCAACGGGGGCCCACTCACAGATACGCAGTATTTT.

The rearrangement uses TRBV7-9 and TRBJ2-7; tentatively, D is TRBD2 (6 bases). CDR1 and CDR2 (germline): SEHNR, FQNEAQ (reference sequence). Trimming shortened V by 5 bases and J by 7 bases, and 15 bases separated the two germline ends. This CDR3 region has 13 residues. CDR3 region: CASSLRGAVEQYF. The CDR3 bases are TGTGCCAGCAGCCTCCGCGGGGCAGTTGAGCAGTACTTC.

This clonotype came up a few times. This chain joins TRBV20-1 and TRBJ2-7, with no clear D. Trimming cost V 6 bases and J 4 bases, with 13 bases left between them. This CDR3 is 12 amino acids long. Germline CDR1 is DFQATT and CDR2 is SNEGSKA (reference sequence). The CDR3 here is CSARNEVYEQYF. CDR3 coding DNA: TGCAGTGCCCGGAATGAGGTGTACGAGCAGTACTTC.

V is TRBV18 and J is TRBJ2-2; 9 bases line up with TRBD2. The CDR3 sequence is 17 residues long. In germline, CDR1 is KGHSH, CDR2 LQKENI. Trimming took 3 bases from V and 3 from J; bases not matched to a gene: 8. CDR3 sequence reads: CASSPSERGAYTGELFF. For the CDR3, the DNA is TGTGCCAGCTCACCTTCGGAGCGGGGGGCGTACACCGGGGAGCTGTTTTTT. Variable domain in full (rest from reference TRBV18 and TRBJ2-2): NAGVMQNPRHLVRRRGQEARLRCSPMKGHSHVYWYRQLPEEGLKFMVYLQKENIIDESGMPKERFSAEFPKEGPSILRIQQVVRGDSAAYFCASSPSERGAYTGELFFGEGSRLTVL.

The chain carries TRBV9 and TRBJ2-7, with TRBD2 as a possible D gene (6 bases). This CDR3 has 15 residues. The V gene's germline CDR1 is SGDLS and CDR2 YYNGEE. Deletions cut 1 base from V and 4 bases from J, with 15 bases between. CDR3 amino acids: CASSVLADRRYEQYF. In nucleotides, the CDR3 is TGTGCCAGCAGCGTATTAGCGGACCGGCGGTACGAGCAGTACTTC.

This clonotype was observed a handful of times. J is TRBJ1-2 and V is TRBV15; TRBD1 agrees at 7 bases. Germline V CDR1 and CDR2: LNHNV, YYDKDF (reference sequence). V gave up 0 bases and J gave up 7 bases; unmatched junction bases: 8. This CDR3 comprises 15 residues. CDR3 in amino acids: CATSREGQTSAGYTF. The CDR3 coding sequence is TGTGCCACCAGCAGAGAGGGACAGACCAGTGCTGGCTACACCTTC.

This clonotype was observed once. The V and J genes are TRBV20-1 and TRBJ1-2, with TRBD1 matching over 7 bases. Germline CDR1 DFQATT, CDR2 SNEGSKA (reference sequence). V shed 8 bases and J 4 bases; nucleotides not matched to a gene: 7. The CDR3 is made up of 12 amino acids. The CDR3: CSPQGTAYGYTF. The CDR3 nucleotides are TGCAGTCCCCAGGGGACAGCCTATGGCTACACCTTC.

This CDR3 reads CASSRTSGGAIDEQFF. The CDR3 DNA follows: TGTGCCAGCAGCCGAACTAGCGGGGGGGCCATCGATGAGCAGTTCTTC. The chain recombines TRBV6-2 or TRBV6-3 with TRBJ2-1, with 13 nucleotides matching TRBD2. The CDR3 contains 16 residues. Germline values: CDR1 MNHEY, CDR2 SVGEGT. V shed 6 bases and J 8 bases; nucleotides not matched to a gene: 10.

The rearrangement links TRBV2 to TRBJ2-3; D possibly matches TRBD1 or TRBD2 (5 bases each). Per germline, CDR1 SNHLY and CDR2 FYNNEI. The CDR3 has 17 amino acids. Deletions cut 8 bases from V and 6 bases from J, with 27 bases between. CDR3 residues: CASSEGWRASGRDTQYF. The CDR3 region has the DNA TGTGCCAGCTCCGAGGGGTGGCGAGCTTCGGGTAGGGATACGCAGTATTTT.

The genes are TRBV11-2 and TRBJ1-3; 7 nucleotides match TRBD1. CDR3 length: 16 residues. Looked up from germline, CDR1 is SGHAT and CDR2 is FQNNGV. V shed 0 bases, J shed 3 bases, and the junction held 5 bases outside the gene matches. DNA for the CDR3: TGTGCCAGCAGCTTAGACCTGACAGGGCTTGGAAACACCATATATTTT. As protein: CASSLDLTGLGNTIYF.

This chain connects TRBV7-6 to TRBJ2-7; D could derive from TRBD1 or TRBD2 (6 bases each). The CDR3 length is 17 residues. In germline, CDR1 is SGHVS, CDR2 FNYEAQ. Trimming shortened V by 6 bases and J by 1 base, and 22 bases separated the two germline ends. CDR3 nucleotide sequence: TGTGCCAGCAGTTCCCCCCAGGGGAGGCGAACTTCCTACGAGCAGTACTTC. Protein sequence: CASSSPQGRRTSYEQYF.

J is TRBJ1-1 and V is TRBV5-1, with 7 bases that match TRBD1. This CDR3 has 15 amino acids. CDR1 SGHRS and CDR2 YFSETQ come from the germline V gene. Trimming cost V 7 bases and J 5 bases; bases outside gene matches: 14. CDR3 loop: CASQTLQGGGTEAFF. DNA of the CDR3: TGCGCCAGCCAGACCCTCCAGGGGGGAGGGACTGAAGCTTTCTTT. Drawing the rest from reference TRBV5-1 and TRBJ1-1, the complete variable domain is KAGVTQTPRYLIKTRGQQVTLSCSPISGHRSVSWYQQTPGQGLQFLFEYFSETQRNKGNFPGRFSGRQFSNSRSEMNVSTLELGDSALYLCASQTLQGGGTEAFFGQGTRLTVV.

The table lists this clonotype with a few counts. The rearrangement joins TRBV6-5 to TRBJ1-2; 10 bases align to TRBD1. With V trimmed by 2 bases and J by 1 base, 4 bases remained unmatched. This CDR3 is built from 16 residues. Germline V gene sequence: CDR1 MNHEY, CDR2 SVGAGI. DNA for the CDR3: TGTGCCAGCAGTTACGGGACAGGGGACCATAACTATGGCTACACCTTC. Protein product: CASSYGTGDHNYGYTF.

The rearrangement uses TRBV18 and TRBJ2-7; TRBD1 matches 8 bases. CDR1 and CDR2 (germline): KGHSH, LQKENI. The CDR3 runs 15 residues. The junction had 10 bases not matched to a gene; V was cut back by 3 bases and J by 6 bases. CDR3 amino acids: CASSPPDRVSSEQYF. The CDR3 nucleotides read TGTGCCAGCTCACCTCCGGACAGGGTATCCAGCGAGCAGTACTTC.

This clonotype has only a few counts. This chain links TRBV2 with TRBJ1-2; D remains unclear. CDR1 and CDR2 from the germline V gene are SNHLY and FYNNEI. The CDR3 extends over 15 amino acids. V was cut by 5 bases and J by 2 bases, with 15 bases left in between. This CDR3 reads CASSSRSKGNYGYTF. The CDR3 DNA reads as TGTGCCAGCAGTTCAAGGTCAAAAGGAAACTATGGCTACACCTTC.

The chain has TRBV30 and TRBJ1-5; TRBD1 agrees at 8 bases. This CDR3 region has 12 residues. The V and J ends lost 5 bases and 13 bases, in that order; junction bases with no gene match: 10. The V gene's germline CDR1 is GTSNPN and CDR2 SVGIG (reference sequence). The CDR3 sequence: CAWGTGPSGQHF. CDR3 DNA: TGTGCCTGGGGGACAGGCCCTTCCGGACAGCATTTT.

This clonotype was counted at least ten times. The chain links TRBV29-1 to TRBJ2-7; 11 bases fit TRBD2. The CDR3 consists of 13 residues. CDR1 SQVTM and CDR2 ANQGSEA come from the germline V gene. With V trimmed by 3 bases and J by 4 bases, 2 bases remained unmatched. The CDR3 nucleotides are TGCAGCGTTGAGACTAGCGGGGATTACGAGCAGTACTTC. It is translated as CSVETSGDYEQYF.

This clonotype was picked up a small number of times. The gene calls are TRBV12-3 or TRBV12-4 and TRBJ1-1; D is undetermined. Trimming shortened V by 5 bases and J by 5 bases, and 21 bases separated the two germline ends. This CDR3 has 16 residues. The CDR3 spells CASSPFLSPGGTEAFF. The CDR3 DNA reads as TGTGCCAGCAGTCCATTCCTTTCTCCGGGTGGTACTGAAGCTTTCTTT.

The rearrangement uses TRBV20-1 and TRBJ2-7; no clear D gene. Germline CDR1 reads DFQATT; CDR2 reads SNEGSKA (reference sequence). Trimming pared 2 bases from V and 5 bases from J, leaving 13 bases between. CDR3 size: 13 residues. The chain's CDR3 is CSARRPTTHEQYF. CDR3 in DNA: TGCAGTGCTAGAAGGCCCACAACCCACGAGCAGTACTTC.

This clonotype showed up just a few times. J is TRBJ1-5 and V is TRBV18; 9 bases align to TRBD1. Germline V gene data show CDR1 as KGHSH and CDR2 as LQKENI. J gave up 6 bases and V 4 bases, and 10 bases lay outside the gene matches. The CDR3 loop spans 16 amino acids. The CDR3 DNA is TGTGCCAGCTCACGCCGGACAGGGGAAGGAGGTCAGCCCCAGCATTTT. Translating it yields CASSRRTGEGGQPQHF.

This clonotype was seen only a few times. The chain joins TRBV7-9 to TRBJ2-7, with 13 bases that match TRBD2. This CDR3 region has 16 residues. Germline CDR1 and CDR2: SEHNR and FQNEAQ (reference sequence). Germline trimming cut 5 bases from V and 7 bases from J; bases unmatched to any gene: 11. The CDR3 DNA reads TGTGCCAGCAGCCTCCGGACTAGCGGGAGCGTTTTGGAGCAGTACTTC. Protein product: CASSLRTSGSVLEQYF.

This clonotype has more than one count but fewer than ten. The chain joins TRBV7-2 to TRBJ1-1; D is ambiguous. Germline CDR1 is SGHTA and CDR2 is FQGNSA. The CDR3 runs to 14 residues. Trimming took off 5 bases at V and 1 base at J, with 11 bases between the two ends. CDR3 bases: TGTGCCAGCAGCGGACGGAAGACGAACACTGAAGCTTTCTTT. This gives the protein CASSGRKTNTEAFF.

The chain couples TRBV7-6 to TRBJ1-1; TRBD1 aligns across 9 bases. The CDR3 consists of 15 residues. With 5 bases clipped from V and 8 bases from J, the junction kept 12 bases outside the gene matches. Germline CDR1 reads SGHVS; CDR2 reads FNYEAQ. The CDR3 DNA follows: TGTGCCAGCAGCCTTAGGGGACAGGGTACGACAGAAGCTTTCTTT. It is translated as CASSLRGQGTTEAFF. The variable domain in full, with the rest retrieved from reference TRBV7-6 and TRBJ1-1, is GAGVSQSPRYKVTKRGQDVALRCDPISGHVSLYWYRQALGQGPEFLTYFNYEAQQDKSGLPNDRFSAERPEGSISTLTIQRTEQRDSAMYRCASSLRGQGTTEAFFGQGTRLTVV.